The 31 T cell receptor beta chains in this list originate from one sample, sequenced in a study of OX40 agonist ivuxolimab in advanced cancers. Repertoires were generated with immunoSEQ multiplex PCR, while TCRdb's copy carries only in-frame clones and drops some. The sample yields more than 70,000 clones, about 80% seen once. Sequencing used CD4+ or CD8+ T cells sorted from blood, obtained in a trial of the OX40 agonist ivuxolimab. These receptor sequences come from an adult with an advanced solid tumor such as melanoma, head and neck, liver or kidney cancer.

This clone was observed a single time. The gene calls are TRBV5-6 and TRBJ2-3; the match to TRBD2 covers 8 bases. The trim removed 7 bases at V and 6 bases at J, leaving 13 bases unmatched. This CDR3 comprises 15 residues. The germline V gene encodes CDR1 SGHDT and CDR2 YYEEEE. The CDR3 here is CASCSAGGPADTQYF. CDR3 DNA: TGTGCCAGCTGCTCGGCGGGAGGTCCTGCGGATACGCAGTATTTT. Variable domain in full (rest from reference TRBV5-6 and TRBJ2-3): DAGVTQSPTHLIKTRGQQVTLRCSPKSGHDTVSWYQQALGQGPQFIFQYYEEEERQRGNFPDRFSGHQFPNYSSELNVNALLLGDSALYLCASCSAGGPADTQYFGPGTRLTVL.

J is TRBJ1-2 and V is TRBV9, with a possible D match to TRBD1 (5 bases). Germline CDR1 reads SGDLS; CDR2 reads YYNGEE. This CDR3 region has 15 residues. The V gene lost 2 bases and the J gene lost 4 bases, with 15 bases spanning the gap. The CDR3 protein is CASSVTGEPFYGYTF. The DNA of the CDR3 is TGTGCCAGCAGCGTCACAGGCGAGCCTTTCTATGGCTACACCTTC.

This chain joins TRBV7-8 and TRBJ2-1; TRBD2 agrees at 12 bases. V shed 5 bases and J 16 bases; nucleotides not matched to a gene: 15. This CDR3 is 15 amino acids long. The germline gives CDR1 SGHVS, CDR2 FQNEAQ. CDR3 amino acids: CASSRGERLAGEYFF. The DNA of the CDR3 is TGTGCCAGCAGCCGAGGGGAGAGACTAGCGGGAGAGTACTTCTTC.

V gene TRBV11-2 combines with J gene TRBJ1-2, with 10 bases fitting TRBD1. Trimming removed 6 bases from V and 8 bases from J; junction bases left unmatched: 9. The length of the CDR3 is 14 residues. Germline loops: CDR1 SGHAT, CDR2 FQNNGV. CDR3 region: CASRQTGGEGGYTF. Written as DNA, the CDR3 is TGTGCCAGCAGGCAGACAGGGGGCGAAGGGGGCTACACCTTC. Combining the CDR3 with reference TRBV11-2 and TRBJ1-2 gives the whole variable domain EAGVAQSPRYKIIEKRQSVAFWCNPISGHATLYWYQQILGQGPKLLIQFQNNGVVDDSQLPKDRFSAERLKGVDSTLKIQPAKLEDSAVYLCASRQTGGEGGYTFGSGTRLTVV.

About this clone itself: A read error may produce the germline difference seen at one junction end. V usage is TRBV7-8 and J usage is TRBJ1-6, with 7 bases lining up with TRBD1. The CDR3 has 12 residues. Germline lookup yields CDR1 SGHVS and CDR2 FQNEAQ. The chain's CDR3 is CASSLGRDSVYF. The CDR3 nucleotides read TGTGCCAGCAGCTTAGGTCGGGACAGTGTCTACTTT. Looking up the rest from reference TRBV7-8 and TRBJ1-6 gives the full variable domain: GAGVSQSPRYKVAKRGQDVALRCDPISGHVSLFWYQQALGQGPEFLTYFQNEAQLDKSGLPSDRFFAERPEGSVSTLKIQRTQQEDSAVYLCASSLGRDSVYFGNGTRLTVT.

The genes are TRBV2 and TRBJ1-6; tentative D call: TRBD1 (5 bases). Trimming left V 1 base short and J 10 bases short, with 14 bases between. The CDR3 consists of 15 residues. CDR1 and CDR2 (germline): SNHLY, FYNNEI. CDR3 protein: CASSEDGTQASPLHF. The CDR3 DNA sequence: TGTGCCAGCAGTGAAGACGGGACCCAAGCCTCACCCCTCCACTTT. Using reference TRBV2 and TRBJ1-6 for the parts outside the CDR3, the full variable domain is EPEVTQTPSHQVTQMGQEVILRCVPISNHLYFYWYRQILGQKVEFLVSFYNNEISEKSEIFDDQFSVERPDGSNFTLKIRSTKLEDSAMYFCASSEDGTQASPLHFGNGTRLTVT.

This sequence joins TRBV7-8 and TRBJ1-1; 9 positions match TRBD1. With V trimmed by 5 bases and J by 1 base, 5 bases remained unmatched. This CDR3 is 15 amino acids long. Per germline, CDR1 SGHVS and CDR2 FQNEAQ. CDR3 amino acids: CASSGQTGGNTEAFF. The CDR3 DNA sequence: TGTGCCAGCAGCGGACAGACAGGGGGGAACACTGAAGCTTTCTTT.

The chain links TRBV7-9 to TRBJ2-2; D is uncertain. This CDR3 contains 15 residues. Germline lookup yields CDR1 SEHNR and CDR2 FQNEAQ (reference sequence). Trimming removed 0 bases from V and 4 bases from J, with 9 bases in between. The CDR3 DNA reads as TGTGCCAGCAGCTTAGCGGCGGTTGTCACCGGGGAGCTGTTTTTT. Protein product: CASSLAAVVTGELFF. Variable domain in full (rest from reference TRBV7-9 and TRBJ2-2): DTGVSQNPRHKITKRGQNVTFRCDPISEHNRLYWYRQTLGQGPEFLTYFQNEAQLEKSRLLSDRFSAERPKGSFSTLEIQRTEQGDSAMYLCASSLAAVVTGELFFGEGSRLTVL.

The J gene is TRBJ1-2, the V gene TRBV6-6; D gene ambiguous. Germline V gives CDR1 MNHNY, CDR2 SVGAGI (reference sequence). This CDR3 contains 14 residues. CDR3 sequence (DNA): TGTGCGACCAGAGGGTATATTACTAACTATGGCTACACCTTC. Protein sequence: CATRGYITNYGYTF.

The chain employs TRBV15 and TRBJ1-1, with D tentatively TRBD1 (6 bases). V was trimmed by 0 bases and J by 0 bases, leaving 8 bases between them. The CDR3 consists of 15 residues. CDR1 and CDR2 (germline): LNHNV, YYDKDF (reference sequence). This CDR3 is CATSRDYRVNTEAFF. The CDR3 nucleotides read TGTGCCACCAGCAGAGATTACAGGGTGAACACTGAAGCTTTCTTT. The full variable domain, completed using reference TRBV15 and TRBJ1-1, is DAMVIQNPRYQVTQFGKPVTLSCSQTLNHNVMYWYQQKSSQAPKLLFHYYDKDFNNEADTPDNFQSRRPNTSFCFLDIRSPGLGDTAMYLCATSRDYRVNTEAFFGQGTRLTVV.

The gene calls are TRBV30 and TRBJ2-7; D possibly uses TRBD1 or TRBD2 (6 bases each). Germline values: CDR1 GTSNPN, CDR2 SVGIG (reference sequence). The CDR3 has 11 amino acids. V lost 8 bases and J lost 7, with 15 bases in between. The CDR3 coding sequence is TGTGCCCTACAGAGGGGGGCAGAGCAGTACTTC. Protein product: CALQRGAEQYF. The entire variable domain, with the rest obtained from reference TRBV30 and TRBJ2-7, is as follows: SQTIHQWPATLVQPVGSPLSLECTVEGTSNPNLYWYRQAAGRGLQLLFYSVGIGQISSEVPQNLSASRPQDRQFILSSKKLLLSDSGFYLCALQRGAEQYFGPGTRLTVT.

V and J are TRBV2 and TRBJ2-1; TRBD1 matches 7 bases. The germline V gene encodes CDR1 SNHLY and CDR2 FYNNEI. J gave up 2 bases and V 7 bases, and 14 bases lay outside the gene matches. The CDR3 has 17 amino acids. DNA for the CDR3: TGTGCCAGCACCACTCTCTGGGGACAGAAGACCTACAATGAGCAGTTCTTC. It yields the protein CASTTLWGQKTYNEQFF.

CDR3 region: CATAPGLTTGELFF. CDR3 nucleotide sequence: TGTGCCACCGCCCCGGGACTCACCACCGGGGAGCTGTTTTTT. V usage is TRBV7-9 and J usage is TRBJ2-2, with D possibly matching TRBD2 (6 bases). This CDR3 is 14 amino acids long. V was pared by 10 bases and J by 4 bases, with 16 bases between. Germline values: CDR1 SEHNR, CDR2 FQNEAQ (reference sequence).

This chain connects TRBV28 to TRBJ1-2, with D perhaps TRBD1 (5 bases). From germline, CDR1 is MDHEN and CDR2 SYDVKM. Trimming took 2 bases from V and 7 from J, leaving 8 bases between them. The CDR3 consists of 12 residues. The CDR3 loop reads CASSLGQGGYTF. CDR3 bases: TGTGCCAGCAGTTTAGGGCAGGGTGGCTACACCTTC.

The J gene is TRBJ2-7, the V gene TRBV14; 7 nucleotides align to TRBD2. V was clipped by 2 bases and J by 6 bases; unmatched bases: 7. The germline V gene has CDR1 SGHDN and CDR2 FVKESK. The CDR3 contains 14 residues. The CDR3 DNA is TGTGCCAGCAGCCAACTCACAATAGCGGGCGAGCAGTACTTC. This encodes CASSQLTIAGEQYF.

The chain carries TRBV27 and TRBJ2-3; the D call may be TRBD1 or TRBD2 (6 bases each). V was shortened by 2 bases and J by 1 base, with 16 bases between the two germline ends. CDR3 length: 17 amino acids. Germline CDR1 reads MNHEY; CDR2 reads SMNVEV (reference sequence). This CDR3 reads CASSLSAFRGGTDTQYF. In DNA form, the CDR3 reads TGTGCCAGCAGTTTAAGTGCTTTTAGGGGGGGCACAGATACGCAGTATTTT.

V is TRBV4-1 and J is TRBJ1-2; D is perhaps TRBD1 (5 bases). Germline V gives CDR1 MGHRA, CDR2 YSYEKL. V was clipped by 2 bases and J by 8 bases, with 9 bases between them. The CDR3 contains 12 residues. CDR3 amino acids: CASSQQQAGYTF. The CDR3 region has the DNA TGCGCCAGCAGCCAACAACAGGCCGGCTACACCTTC.

The chain links TRBV5-3 to TRBJ2-3; 15 bases are shared with TRBD2. TRBV5-3 is treated as an ORF (open reading frame) with a function not yet certain. V lost 7 bases, J lost 2 bases, and 14 bases stayed unmatched. This CDR3 contains 19 residues. In DNA form, the CDR3 reads TGTGCCAGAGCCAAGGAAGGACTAGCGGGGGGGCTTAACACAGATACGCAGTATTTT. It specifies CARAKEGLAGGLNTDTQYF.

The chain carries TRBV6-1 and TRBJ2-2; D gene unclear. Germline values: CDR1 MNHNS, CDR2 SASEGT. V dropped 8 bases and J dropped 1 base, with 14 bases sitting between them. The CDR3 contains 15 residues. Here the CDR3 DNA reads TGTGCCAGCCGAAATGGGCAGCTGAACACCGGGGAGCTGTTTTTT. Translated, it gives CASRNGQLNTGELFF.

The chain has TRBV9 and TRBJ2-2; TRBD1 might be the D (7 bases). Germline V gives CDR1 SGDLS, CDR2 YYNGEE. The ends were cut back, 4 bases at V and 6 bases at J, with 16 bases in the middle. The CDR3 extends over 15 amino acids. The CDR3 is CASSQQDRRAGELFF. The CDR3 region has the DNA TGTGCCAGCAGCCAACAGGACAGGAGGGCCGGGGAGCTGTTTTTT.

The V and J genes are TRBV5-1 and TRBJ2-2; 8 bases are a match to TRBD1. V trimming: 3 bases; J trimming: 0 bases; junction bases outside the gene matches: 4. Germline V CDR1 and CDR2: SGHRS, YFSETQ. This CDR3 has 16 amino acids. The chain's CDR3 is CASSYSTGANTGELFF. In DNA, the CDR3 is TGCGCCAGCAGCTATTCGACAGGGGCGAACACCGGGGAGCTGTTTTTT.

This chain joins TRBV4-1 and TRBJ1-5, with D unresolved. The CDR3 is 15 residues long. CDR1 and CDR2 (germline): MGHRA, YSYEKL. The ends were cut back, 0 bases at V and 7 bases at J, with 13 bases in the middle. This CDR3 is CASSQDALGEQPQHF. The CDR3 coding sequence is TGCGCCAGCAGCCAAGACGCGCTCGGGGAACAGCCCCAGCATTTT.

The chain uses TRBV5-1 and TRBJ2-7, with D possibly matching TRBD1 (5 bases). Germline loops: CDR1 SGHRS, CDR2 YFSETQ. With 2 bases removed from V and 1 base from J, the gap between germline ends came to 10 bases. The CDR3 runs to 14 residues. The CDR3 coding sequence is TGCGCCAGCAGCTTTACGGCAGGGTCCTACGAGCAGTACTTC. Its protein product is CASSFTAGSYEQYF.

V and J are TRBV7-3 and TRBJ2-3, with D tentatively TRBD1 (5 bases). The germline gives CDR1 SGHTA, CDR2 FQGTGA. V gave up 0 bases and J gave up 2 bases, with 6 bases separating them. The CDR3 consists of 14 residues. The CDR3 nucleotides are TGTGCCAGCAGCTTAACCAGGGCCACAGATACGCAGTATTTT. Translated: CASSLTRATDTQYF.

The chain joins TRBV18 to TRBJ1-2; possibly TRBD1 for D (5 bases). V gave up 2 bases and J gave up 8 bases, with 9 bases separating them. Germline lookup yields CDR1 KGHSH and CDR2 LQKENI. The CDR3 has 12 amino acids. The CDR3 region is CASSPGAKGYTF. In DNA form, the CDR3 reads TGTGCCAGCTCACCAGGGGCCAAGGGCTACACCTTC.

The chain recombines TRBV6-5 with TRBJ2-4, with 13 bases that match TRBD2. The CDR3 covers 14 residues. From germline, CDR1 is MNHEY and CDR2 SVGAGI. The trim removed 7 bases at V and 8 bases at J, leaving 5 bases unmatched. CDR3 amino acids: CASIRTSGRYIQYF. CDR3 sequence (DNA): TGTGCCAGCATCAGGACTAGCGGGAGATACATTCAGTACTTC.

Written as DNA, the CDR3 is TGCGCCAGCAGCCCCAATTCACCCCTCCACTTT. This encodes CASSPNSPLHF. The chain recombines TRBV10-1 with TRBJ1-6; no firm D call. Per the germline V gene, CDR1 is WNHNN and CDR2 is SYGVQD (reference sequence). V gave up 6 bases and J gave up 7 bases, with 4 bases separating them. The CDR3 consists of 11 residues.

The CDR3 bases are TGCGCCAGCAGTCTGATGACAGTGAACACTGAAGCTTTCTTT. It codes for CASSLMTVNTEAFF. The chain links TRBV5-1 to TRBJ1-1; possible D gene TRBD1, 5 bases. This CDR3 is 14 amino acids long. Trimming cost V 5 bases and J 0 bases, with 11 bases left between them. The germline V gene has CDR1 SGHRS and CDR2 YFSETQ. The full variable domain, with the rest looked up from reference TRBV5-1 and TRBJ1-1, is KAGVTQTPRYLIKTRGQQVTLSCSPISGHRSVSWYQQTPGQGLQFLFEYFSETQRNKGNFPGRFSGRQFSNSRSEMNVSTLELGDSALYLCASSLMTVNTEAFFGQGTRLTVV.

The chain joins TRBV4-3 to TRBJ1-1, with D possibly being TRBD1 (6 bases). This CDR3 comprises 15 residues. Germline V lookup: CDR1 LGHNA, CDR2 YSLEER. V gave up 4 bases and J gave up 5 bases, with 17 bases separating them. The CDR3: CASSPLGGGETEAFF. The CDR3 DNA sequence: TGCGCCAGCAGCCCCTTGGGGGGGGGCGAGACTGAAGCTTTCTTT.

In its sample, this clone was seen a few times. V gene TRBV20-1 combines with J gene TRBJ1-1; unclear D gene. The germline V and J ends were trimmed by 5 bases and 2 bases, with 6 bases remaining between them. Germline V gene data show CDR1 as DFQATT and CDR2 as SNEGSKA (reference sequence). The CDR3 loop spans 11 amino acids. Written as DNA, the CDR3 is TGCAGTGCTCGATTAAACACTGAAGCTTTCTTT. It is translated as CSARLNTEAFF.

This chain joins TRBV28 and TRBJ1-2; possible D gene TRBD1, 5 bases. Germline CDR1 reads MDHEN; CDR2 reads SYDVKM. Trimming removed 6 bases from V and 4 bases from J, with 18 bases in between. CDR3 length: 15 amino acids. CDR3 sequence: CASRTGTGTVYGYTF. The DNA of the CDR3 is TGTGCCAGCAGAACTGGCACCGGGACGGTCTATGGCTACACCTTC.